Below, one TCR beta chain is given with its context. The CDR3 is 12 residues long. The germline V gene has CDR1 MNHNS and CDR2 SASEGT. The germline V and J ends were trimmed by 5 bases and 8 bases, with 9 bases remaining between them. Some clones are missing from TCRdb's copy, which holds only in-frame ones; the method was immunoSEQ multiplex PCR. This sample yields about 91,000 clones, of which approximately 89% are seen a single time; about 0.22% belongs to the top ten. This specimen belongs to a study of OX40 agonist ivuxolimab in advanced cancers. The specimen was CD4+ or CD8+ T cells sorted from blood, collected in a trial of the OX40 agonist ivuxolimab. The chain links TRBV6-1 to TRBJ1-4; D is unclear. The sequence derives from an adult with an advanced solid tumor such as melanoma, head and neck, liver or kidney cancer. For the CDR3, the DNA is TGTGCCAGCAGTCACCCGGAAGAAAAACTGTTTTTT. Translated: CASSHPEEKLFF.